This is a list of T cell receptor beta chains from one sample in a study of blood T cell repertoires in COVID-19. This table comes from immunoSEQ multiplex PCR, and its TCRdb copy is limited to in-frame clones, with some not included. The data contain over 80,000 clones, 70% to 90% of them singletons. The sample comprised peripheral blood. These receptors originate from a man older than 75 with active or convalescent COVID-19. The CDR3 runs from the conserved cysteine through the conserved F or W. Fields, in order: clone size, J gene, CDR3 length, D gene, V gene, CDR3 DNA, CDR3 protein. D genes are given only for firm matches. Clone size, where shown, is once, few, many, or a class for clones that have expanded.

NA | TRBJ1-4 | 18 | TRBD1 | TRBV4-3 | TGCGCCAGCAGCCCGCACCTGACAGGGGGCATCACTAATGAAAAACTGTTTTTT | CASSPHLTGGITNEKLFF
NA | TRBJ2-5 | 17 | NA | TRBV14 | TGTGCCAGCAGCCAAGAAGCCCAGCGGTCAAGCCAAGAGACCCAGTACTTC | CASSQEAQRSSQETQYF
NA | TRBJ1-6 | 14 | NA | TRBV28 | TGTGCCAGCAGTTTACAGGGTGATCATTCACCCCTCCACTTT | CASSLQGDHSPLHF
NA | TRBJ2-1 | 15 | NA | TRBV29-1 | TGCAGCGTTGAAATAAACTCCTACGGGGGCAATGAGCAGTTCTTC | CSVEINSYGGNEQFF
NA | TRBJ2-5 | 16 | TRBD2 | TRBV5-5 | TGTGCCAGCAGCTTGGCCTTCCAGGGCGGGGGAGAGACCCAGTACTTC | CASSLAFQGGGETQYF
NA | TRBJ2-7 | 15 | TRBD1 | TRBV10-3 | TGTGCCATCAGTGAGTCTATTGGACAGGGAAGTGAGCAGTACTTC | CAISESIGQGSEQYF
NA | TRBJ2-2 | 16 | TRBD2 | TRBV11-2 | TGTGCCAGCAGCTCCATCCTAGCGGGAGGGGTCGGGGAGCTGTTTTTT | CASSSILAGGVGELFF
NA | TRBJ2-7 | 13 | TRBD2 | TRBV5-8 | TGTGCCAGCAGCCCGACTAGCGGGACGCTCCCGTACTTC | CASSPTSGTLPYF
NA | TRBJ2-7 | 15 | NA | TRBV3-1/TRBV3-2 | TGTGCCAGCAGCCAAGTCCATTCCCCGGGCTACGAGCAGTACTTC | CASSQVHSPGYEQYF
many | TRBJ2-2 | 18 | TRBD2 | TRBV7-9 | TGTGCCAGCAGCTTAAAAGGTTTCCGGACTAGGTTGACCGGGGAGCTGTTTTTT | CASSLKGFRTRLTGELFF
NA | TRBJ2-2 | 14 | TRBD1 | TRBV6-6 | TGTGCCAGCAGGACAGGGGGCTACACCGGGGAGCTGTTTTTT | CASRTGGYTGELFF
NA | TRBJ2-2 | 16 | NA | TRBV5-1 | TGCGCCAGCAGCCAAGCTCGTGGGCCATCCACCGGGGAGCTGTTTTTT | CASSQARGPSTGELFF
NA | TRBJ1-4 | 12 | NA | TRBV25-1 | TGTGCCAGCAGTGAGTTCGGTGAAAAACTGTTTTTT | CASSEFGEKLFF
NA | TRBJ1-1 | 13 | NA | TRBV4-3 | TGCGCCAGCAGCCGGGCCCTGAACACTGAAGCTTTCTTT | CASSRALNTEAFF
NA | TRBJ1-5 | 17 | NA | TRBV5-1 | TGCGCCAGCAGCCCCGGACAGTCCTCCGGTAGCAATCAGCCCCAGCATTTT | CASSPGQSSGSNQPQHF
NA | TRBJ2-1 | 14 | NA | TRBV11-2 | TGTGCCAGCAGCTTAGGGACAGATGACAATGAGCAGTTCTTC | CASSLGTDDNEQFF
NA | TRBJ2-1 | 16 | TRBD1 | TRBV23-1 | TGCGCCAGCAGTCAACACAGGGGTGAGAAGGAGGATGAGCAGTTCTTC | CASSQHRGEKEDEQFF
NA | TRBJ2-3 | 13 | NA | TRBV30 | TGTGCCTGGAGTGACCTCCGGGGAGATACGCAGTATTTT | CAWSDLRGDTQYF
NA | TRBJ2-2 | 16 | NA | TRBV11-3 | TGTGCCAGCAGCTTAGGGGAGCTAAAGAGCACCGGGGAGCTGTTTTTT | CASSLGELKSTGELFF
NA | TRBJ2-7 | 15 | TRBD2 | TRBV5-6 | TGTGCCAGCAGCTTGGGACTAGCGGGAGGGTACGAGCAGTACTTC | CASSLGLAGGYEQYF
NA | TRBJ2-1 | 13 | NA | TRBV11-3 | TGTGCCAGCAGCTTAACTAGCAATGGTGAGCAGTTCTTC | CASSLTSNGEQFF
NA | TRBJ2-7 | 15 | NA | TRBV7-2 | TGTGCCAGCACCGTAGGTGGGAGTCTCGCCTACGAGCAGTACTTC | CASTVGGSLAYEQYF
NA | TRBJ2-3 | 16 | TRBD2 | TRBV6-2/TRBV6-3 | TGTGCCAGCAGTTATGGCGGGAGGGCCTACGGAGATACGCAGTATTTT | CASSYGGRAYGDTQYF
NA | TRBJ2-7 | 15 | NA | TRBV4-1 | TGCGCCAGCAGCCTCTCGGAACAGGGTGGATACGAGCAGTACTTC | CASSLSEQGGYEQYF
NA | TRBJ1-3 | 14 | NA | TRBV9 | TGTGCCAGCAGCTTAGGGGGGGAAAGAAACACCATATATTTT | CASSLGGERNTIYF
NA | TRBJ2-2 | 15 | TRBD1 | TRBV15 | TGTGCCACCAGCATAATGGACAGGGACACCGGGGAGCTGTTTTTT | CATSIMDRDTGELFF
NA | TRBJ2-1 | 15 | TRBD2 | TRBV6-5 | TGTGCCAGCCGACGACTAGCGCTTATAGGCAATGAGCAGTTCTTC | CASRRLALIGNEQFF
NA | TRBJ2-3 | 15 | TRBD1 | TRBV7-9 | TGTGCCAGCAGCCCCGGGACAGGGGTCACAGATACGCAGTATTTT | CASSPGTGVTDTQYF
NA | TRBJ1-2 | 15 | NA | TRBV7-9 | TGTGCCAGCAGCCCAGTAAGGAGTTCTAACTATGGCTACACCTTC | CASSPVRSSNYGYTF
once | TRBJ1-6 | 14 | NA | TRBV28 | TGTGCCAGCAGTTTTTCGGTTAAGAATTCACCCCTCCACTTT | CASSFSVKNSPLHF
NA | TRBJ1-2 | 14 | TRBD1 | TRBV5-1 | TGCGCCAGCAGCCAGATGACAGGGGGCTATGGCTACACCTTC | CASSQMTGGYGYTF
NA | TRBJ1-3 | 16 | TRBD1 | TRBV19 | TGTGCCAGTAGTCCGACAGGGGCCAGCTCTGGAAACACCATATATTTT | CASSPTGASSGNTIYF